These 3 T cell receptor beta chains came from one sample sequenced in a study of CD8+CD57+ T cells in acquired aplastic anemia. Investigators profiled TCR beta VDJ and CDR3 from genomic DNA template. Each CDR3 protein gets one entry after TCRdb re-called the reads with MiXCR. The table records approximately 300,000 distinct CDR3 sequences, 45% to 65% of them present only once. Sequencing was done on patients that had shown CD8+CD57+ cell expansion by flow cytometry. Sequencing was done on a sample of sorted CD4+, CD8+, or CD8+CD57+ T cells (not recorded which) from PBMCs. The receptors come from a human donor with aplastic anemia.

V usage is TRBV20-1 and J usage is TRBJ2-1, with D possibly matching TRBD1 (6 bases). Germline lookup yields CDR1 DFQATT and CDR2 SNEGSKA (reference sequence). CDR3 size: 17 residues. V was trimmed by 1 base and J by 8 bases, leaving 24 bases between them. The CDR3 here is CSARVPGQSQVVDEQFF. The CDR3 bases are TGCAGTGCTAGAGTCCCCGGACAGTCCCAGGTGGTGGATGAGCAGTTCTTC.

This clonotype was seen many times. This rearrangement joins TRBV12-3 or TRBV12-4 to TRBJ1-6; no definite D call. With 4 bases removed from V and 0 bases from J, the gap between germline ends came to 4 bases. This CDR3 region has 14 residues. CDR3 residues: CASSSGSYNSPLHF. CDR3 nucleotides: TGTGCCAGCAGTTCCGGCTCCTATAATTCACCCCTCCACTTT.

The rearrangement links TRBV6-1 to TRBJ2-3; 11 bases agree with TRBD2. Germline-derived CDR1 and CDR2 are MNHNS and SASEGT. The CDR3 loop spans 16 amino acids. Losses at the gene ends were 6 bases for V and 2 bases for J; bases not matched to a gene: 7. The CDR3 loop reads CASSQTSGAFTDTQYF. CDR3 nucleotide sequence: TGTGCCAGCAGCCAGACTAGCGGGGCCTTCACAGATACGCAGTATTTT.